This entry is about one TCR beta chain. There is no known antigen for this receptor. Qualities for individual bases were not recorded, and no much larger clone is one base off. TCR CDR3 regions were amplified from genomic DNA by multiplex PCR using the deep immunoSEQ assay. Extracted genomic DNA from each cell subset was spread evenly across all wells of several immunoSEQ 96-well plates, with each plate serving as a replicate. For sorted subsets, 200 ng of genomic DNA, equivalent to 25,000 to 35,000 T cell genomes, went into each replicate PCR. Purified libraries were measured with a Qubit 3.0 fluorometer, size-checked on a Bioanalyzer 2100, and measured again with the KAPA Library Quantification kit. A separate single-read 150-cycle Illumina NextSeq 550 flow cell was used to sequence each immunoSEQ 96-well plate. In the original analysis: Because only junctional sequences without quality scores were contained in the immunoSEQ output, filtering matching that applied to full-length reads could not be performed. To assign V/J genes and CDR3, sequences were annotated against IMGT germline references using PyIR, a Python wrapper for IgBLAST v1.9. Any read was removed if the V/J assignment was weak (E-value above 1e-6), the CDR3 was missing, or the read contained stop codons, out-of-frame junctions, or ambiguous translated residues. V3J clonotypes were defined by identical inferred V gene, J gene, and CDR3 amino acid sequence. Percentage overlap between repertoires was computed as shared unique clonotypes divided by the size of the smaller repertoire. Repertoire richness was assessed with RTK rarefaction, the Chao1 estimator, and Recon v2.1 estimates of unobserved clonotypes. For all TCRbeta clonotypes obtained by the gDNA method from a handful of donors, generation probabilities were computed with OLGA. TCRdb holds this immuneACCESS table with in-frame rearrangements only. Some clones are missing; in checked studies, unresolved V genes explain under half, and the rest has no known cause. The DNA gave D and trimming, while V, J and clone size come from that table. Counted in this sample were nearly 600,000 clones; just under 97% of them appeared once. The ten largest clonotypes hold 0.11% of the sample.

This specimen belongs to a study of shared clonotypes between healthy human individuals (dated by TCRdb to 2020 to 2022). Study-wide context: The cohort comprised a couple of women and a few men aged 18 to 49 years. Each donor's leukapheresis produced roughly between roughly 0.85 and 9.5 billion PBMCs. To estimate repertoire size and how much clonotypes are shared between individuals, the study performed deep sequencing of blood TCR repertoires from a handful of healthy adults. For each donor, three plates each were used for CD4 naive and CD4 memory, two plates were used for CD8 naive, and one plate was used for CD8 memory. Different laboratories and diverse techniques were used to prepare libraries and sequence TCR repertoires, to increase sequencing depth and limit assay-specific biases. Results the study describes overall, beyond this receptor: Compared with non-shared clonotypes, clonotypes shared by all four sorted-subset donors had higher generation probabilities. Approximately 5% of naive CD4, 3.5% of naive CD8, around 2.3% of memory CD4, and approximately 0.39% of memory CD8 clonotypes were shared across a few donors. Incomplete sequencing was indicated by rarefaction of sorted-subset datasets, despite the large sequencing depth. The small number of donors limited the genetic and exposure-history diversity represented. Sampling was restricted to blood, and TCR repertoires in tissue are likely to differ from TCR repertoires in blood. Larger estimated clonotype richness was generally found for naive subsets than for memory subsets. Based on pairwise subsampling, the degree of clonotype sharing among donors was expected to be affected by sequencing depth.

Taken from the germline V gene (reference sequence), the CDR1 and CDR2 loops are LNHNV and YYDKDF. The CDR3 runs 17 amino acids, cysteine and phenylalanine included. This entry keeps only the CDR3 DNA: 51 bases, framed from base 1. V loses 5 bases at its end and J loses 0 bases; junction bases beyond the gene matches: 10. CD8 naive samples were obtained by positive selection for CCR7 among CD45RO-negative cells, yielding a CD45RA+CCR7+ population from which TemRA cells were excluded. The donors were healthy, HIV-negative adults who had no recently reported acute infections or vaccinations. Every donor was a Caucasian adult living in Nashville, Tennessee, USA. Blood was collected by leukapheresis, and PBMCs were isolated by Ficoll-Histopaque density gradient centrifugation and then cryopreserved in liquid nitrogen vapor phase. Analytical flow cytometry was used to check the purity and quantity of every magnetically sorted T cell population. Genomic DNA was isolated from every sorted fraction and measured by UV absorbance on a Nanodrop 2000c.

The V and J segments used are TRBV15 and TRBJ1-5, and TRBD1 aligns with 7 junction nucleotides. The sample taken for sequencing was naive CD8+ T cells sorted from blood. What the cell subset or site label conveys for this sample: CD45RA+CCR7+. This TCR derives from a woman aged 25 to 39 in good health. The CDR3 in this case is CATSGPDRLISNQPQHF. At the DNA level, the sequence is TGTGCCACCAGCGGACCGGACAGGCTGATTAGCAATCAGCCCCAGCATTTT.